This T cell receptor beta chain was sequenced in a study of T cells after yellow fever vaccination. This CDR3 has 13 residues. V lost 3 bases to trimming and J lost 8 bases, with 13 bases between them. Per germline, CDR1 SEHNR and CDR2 FQNEAQ (reference sequence). One entry per CDR3 protein results from TCRdb running MiXCR on the 5' RACE reads. The sample has under 300,000 distinct CDR3 sequences; 6% to 8% are singletons. This clonotype originated in a man aged 25-45 years who received the YFV17D yellow fever vaccine. J is TRBJ1-2 and V is TRBV7-9; perhaps TRBD1 as D (6 bases). This specimen consisted of CD4+ T cells sorted from PBMCs, obtained on the day of the yellow fever booster vaccination. CDR3 protein: CASSFTGAGGYTF. The CDR3 DNA is TGTGCCAGCAGCTTCACGGGGGCCGGCGGCTACACCTTC. The variable domain in full, completed from reference TRBV7-9 and TRBJ1-2, reads DTGVSQNPRHKITKRGQNVTFRCDPISEHNRLYWYRQTLGQGPEFLTYFQNEAQLEKSRLLSDRFSAERPKGSFSTLEIQRTEQGDSAMYLCASSFTGAGGYTFGSGTRLTVV.